This T cell receptor (beta chain) is drawn from a study of Ad26.COV2.S vaccination and SARS-CoV-2 variants. About the research overall: Participants got Ad26.COV2.S intramuscularly, once or twice 56 days apart. General study results and limits: There was a possibility that the TCR breadth and depth analyses underestimated total T cell responses.

About this clone itself: Its specificity is unknown.

Described treatment: 19 received Ad26.COV2.S at low or high dose, single or two shots; 5 received placebo; per-sample allocation not given. Sampling was done on day 63 after the first vaccine or placebo injection. An adult donor aged 18-55 years was enrolled in Boston. The CDR3 contains 15 residues. V was pared by 2 bases and J by 2 bases, with 12 bases between. CDR1 is LNHNV, CDR2 YYDKDF, per germline (reference sequence). Generated by immunoSEQ multiplex PCR, the TCRdb table keeps only in-frame clones and is missing some. This table has about 410,000 clones, approximately 90% appearing once. The sample consisted of peripheral blood, taken in a trial of Ad26.COV2.S vaccine versus placebo. This receptor was obtained from a person between 18 and 65 years old who received the Ad26.COV2.S COVID-19 vaccine or a placebo. The V call is TRBV15, the J call TRBJ1-1; D is perhaps TRBD1 (6 bases). CDR3: CATSRYRTVNTEAFF. CDR3 sequence (DNA): TGTGCCACCAGCAGATACCGGACAGTAAACACTGAAGCTTTCTTT.